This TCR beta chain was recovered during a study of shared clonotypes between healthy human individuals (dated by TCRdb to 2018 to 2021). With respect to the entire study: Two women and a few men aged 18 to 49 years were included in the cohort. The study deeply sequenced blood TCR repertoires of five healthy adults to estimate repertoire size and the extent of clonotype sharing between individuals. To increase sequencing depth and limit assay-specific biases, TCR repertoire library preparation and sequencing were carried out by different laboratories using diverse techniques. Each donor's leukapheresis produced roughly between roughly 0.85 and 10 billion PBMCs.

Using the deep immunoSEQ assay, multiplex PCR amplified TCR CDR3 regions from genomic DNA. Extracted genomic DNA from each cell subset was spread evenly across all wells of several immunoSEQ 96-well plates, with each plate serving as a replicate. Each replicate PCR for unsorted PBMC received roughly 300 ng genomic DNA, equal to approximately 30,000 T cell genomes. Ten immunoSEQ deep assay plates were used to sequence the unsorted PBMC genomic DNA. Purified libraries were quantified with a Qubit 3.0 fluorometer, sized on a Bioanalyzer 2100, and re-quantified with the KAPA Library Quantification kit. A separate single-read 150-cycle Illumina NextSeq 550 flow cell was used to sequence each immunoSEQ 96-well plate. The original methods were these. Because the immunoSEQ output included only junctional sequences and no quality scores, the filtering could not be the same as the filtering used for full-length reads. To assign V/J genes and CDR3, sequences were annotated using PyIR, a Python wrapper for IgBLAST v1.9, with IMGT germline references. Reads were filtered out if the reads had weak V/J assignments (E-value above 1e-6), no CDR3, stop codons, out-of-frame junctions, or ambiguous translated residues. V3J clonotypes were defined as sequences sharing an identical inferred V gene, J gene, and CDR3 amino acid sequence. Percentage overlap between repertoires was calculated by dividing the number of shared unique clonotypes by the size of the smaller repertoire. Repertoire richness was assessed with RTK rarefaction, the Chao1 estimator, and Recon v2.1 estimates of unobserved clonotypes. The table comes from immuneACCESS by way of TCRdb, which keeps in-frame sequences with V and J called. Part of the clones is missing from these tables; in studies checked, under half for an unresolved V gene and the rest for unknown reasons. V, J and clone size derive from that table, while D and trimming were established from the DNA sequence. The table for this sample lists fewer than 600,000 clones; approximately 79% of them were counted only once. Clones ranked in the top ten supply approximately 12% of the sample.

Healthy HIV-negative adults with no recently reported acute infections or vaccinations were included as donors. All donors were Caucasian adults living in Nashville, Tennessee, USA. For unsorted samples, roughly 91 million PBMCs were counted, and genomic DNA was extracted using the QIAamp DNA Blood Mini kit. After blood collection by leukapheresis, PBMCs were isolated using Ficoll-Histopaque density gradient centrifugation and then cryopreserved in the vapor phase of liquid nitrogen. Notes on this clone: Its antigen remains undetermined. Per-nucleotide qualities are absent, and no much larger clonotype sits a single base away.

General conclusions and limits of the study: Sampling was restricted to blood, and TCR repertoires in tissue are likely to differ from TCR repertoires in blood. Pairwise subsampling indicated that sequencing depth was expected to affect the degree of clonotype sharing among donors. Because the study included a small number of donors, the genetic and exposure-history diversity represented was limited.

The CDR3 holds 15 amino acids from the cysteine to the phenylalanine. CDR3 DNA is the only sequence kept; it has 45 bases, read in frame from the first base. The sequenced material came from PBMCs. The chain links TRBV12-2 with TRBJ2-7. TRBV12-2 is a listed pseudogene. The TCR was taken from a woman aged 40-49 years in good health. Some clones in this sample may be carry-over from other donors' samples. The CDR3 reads CASRLTNRGGLEQYF. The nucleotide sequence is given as TGTGCAAGTCGCTTAACCAACAGGGGAGGGCTCGAGCAGTACTTC.